The next 8 T cell receptor beta chains were all read from a single sample in a study of cytomegalovirus exposure and HLA in healthy donors. The PCR made use of 60 Vbeta and 13 Jbeta primers. The data were produced by immunoSEQ multiplex PCR, yet TCRdb's version contains in-frame clones alone and is incomplete. The sample holds about 130,000 clones, approximately 80% seen once. The specimen was PBMCs. The receptors derive from a woman aged 40 to 50 in good health and CMV-seronegative.

The V call is TRBV7-8, the J call TRBJ2-3, with 7 bases fitting TRBD2. V shed 2 bases, J shed 7 bases, and the junction held 3 bases outside the gene matches. CDR1 is SGHVS and CDR2 is FQNEAQ in the germline V gene. The CDR3 contains 13 residues. CDR3 DNA sequence: TGTGCCAGCAGCTTACCTAGCGGAAATACGCAGTATTTT. Translating it yields CASSLPSGNTQYF.

The chain joins TRBV5-1 to TRBJ2-1; TRBD2 agrees at 9 bases. Looked up from germline, CDR1 is SGHRS and CDR2 is YFSETQ. The CDR3 totals 14 residues. J gave up 7 bases and V 1 base, and 3 bases lay outside the gene matches. This chain's CDR3 is CASSLHSGGNEQFF. The CDR3 DNA follows: TGCGCCAGCAGCTTGCATAGCGGGGGAAATGAGCAGTTCTTC.

The rearrangement uses TRBV4-1 and TRBJ1-2, with 7 nucleotides matching TRBD1. The CDR3 contains 15 residues. Germline V lookup: CDR1 MGHRA, CDR2 YSYEKL. V dropped 0 bases and J dropped 4; count of bases not matched to a gene: 5. CDR3 nucleotide sequence: TGCGCCAGCAGCCAAGAAGGACAGGACTTCTATGGCTACACCTTC. It encodes CASSQEGQDFYGYTF.

The chain couples TRBV7-8 to TRBJ1-6; TRBD1 agrees at 7 bases. Unmatched junction bases numbered 8, after V lost 0 bases and J lost 9 bases. The CDR3 consists of 16 residues. Per germline, CDR1 SGHVS and CDR2 FQNEAQ. The CDR3 loop is CASSLASGTESSPLHF. CDR3 nucleotide sequence: TGTGCCAGCAGCTTAGCCAGTGGGACAGAATCTTCACCCCTCCACTTT.

This clone was recorded a few times. The sample contains more than one DNA sequence encoding this CDR3. The rearrangement joins TRBV4-1 to TRBJ2-7, with no clear D. Germline values: CDR1 MGHRA, CDR2 YSYEKL. This CDR3 is 13 amino acids long. The V end was cut by 1 base, the J end by 3 bases, with 7 bases between. Here the CDR3 reads CASSQVPGYEQYF. DNA for the CDR3: TGCGCCAGCAGCCAAGTCCCAGGCTACGAGCAGTACTTC.

The V call is TRBV27, the J call TRBJ2-2; 8 nucleotides match TRBD1. Trimming cost V 6 bases and J 10 bases; bases outside gene matches: 13. Germline V lookup: CDR1 MNHEY, CDR2 SMNVEV (reference sequence). The length of the CDR3 is 15 residues. The CDR3 loop reads CASRGRGPLIEELFF. The DNA of the CDR3 is TGTGCCAGCAGAGGCAGGGGGCCGTTGATCGAGGAGCTGTTTTTT.

The chain recombines TRBV29-1 with TRBJ2-1, with a possible D match to TRBD2 (5 bases). The CDR3 loop spans 13 amino acids. CDR1 is SQVTM, CDR2 ANQGSEA, per germline. Trimming removed 2 bases at V and 0 bases at J, with 5 bases between. As DNA, the CDR3 is TGCAGCGTTGAACTAGCCTCCTACAATGAGCAGTTCTTC. Amino acids: CSVELASYNEQFF.

The V and J genes are TRBV5-6 and TRBJ2-7, with a weak D call TRBD2 (5 bases). V lost 4 bases, J lost 9 bases, and 17 bases lay in between. Germline V lookup: CDR1 SGHDT, CDR2 YYEEEE. The CDR3 totals 13 residues. The CDR3 coding sequence is TGTGCCAGCAGCAGCGGTGGGCCGGAAAGGCAGTACTTC. This sequence encodes CASSSGGPERQYF.